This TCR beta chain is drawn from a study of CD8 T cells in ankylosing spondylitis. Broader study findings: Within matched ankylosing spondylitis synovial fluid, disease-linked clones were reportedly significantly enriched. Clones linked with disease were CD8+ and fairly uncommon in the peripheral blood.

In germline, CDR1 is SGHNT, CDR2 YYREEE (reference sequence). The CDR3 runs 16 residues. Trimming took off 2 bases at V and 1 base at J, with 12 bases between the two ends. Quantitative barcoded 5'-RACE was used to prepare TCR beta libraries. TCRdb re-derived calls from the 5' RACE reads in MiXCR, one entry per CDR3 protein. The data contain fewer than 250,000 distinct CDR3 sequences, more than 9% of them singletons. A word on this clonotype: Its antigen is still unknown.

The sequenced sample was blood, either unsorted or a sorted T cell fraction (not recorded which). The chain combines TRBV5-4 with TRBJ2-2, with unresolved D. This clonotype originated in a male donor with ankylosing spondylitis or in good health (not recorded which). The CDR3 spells CASSLLGSRNTGELFF. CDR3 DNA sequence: TGTGCCAGCAGCTTATTGGGCTCAAGGAACACCGGGGAGCTGTTTTTT.